These 12 T cell receptor beta chains were sequenced from one sample in a study of control samples from healthy donors and cancer patients. Assay: immunoSEQ multiplex PCR; the TCRdb copy retains only in-frame clones and omits some. The sample consists of approximately 89,000 clones, roughly 86% of them appearing once. The sequenced sample consisted of blood. The receptors originated from a man aged 25-45 years in good health.

This clone was recorded a few times. CDR3 sequence: CASRPISPSSYNEQFF. CDR3 nucleotides: TGTGCCAGCAGGCCTATTAGCCCGAGCTCCTACAATGAGCAGTTCTTC. The chain links TRBV28 to TRBJ2-1; D call uncertain. The CDR3 runs to 16 residues. The V gene's germline CDR1 is MDHEN and CDR2 SYDVKM. Deletions cut 6 bases from V and 0 bases from J, with 15 bases between.

The chain combines TRBV6-5 with TRBJ2-1; D gene uncertain. Between the trimmed V and J ends, which lost 4 bases and 0 bases, there was a span of 10 bases. Germline V gives CDR1 MNHEY, CDR2 SVGAGI. The CDR3 runs 15 residues. In nucleotides, the CDR3 is TGTGCCAGCAGTTCCGGGCCGAGCTCCTACAATGAGCAGTTCTTC. Its protein product is CASSSGPSSYNEQFF.

V usage is TRBV29-1 and J usage is TRBJ1-3, with D uncertain. This CDR3 region has 14 residues. Deletions cut 4 bases from V and 0 bases from J, with 10 bases between. Looked up from germline, CDR1 is SQVTM and CDR2 is ANQGSEA. DNA for the CDR3: TGCAGCGTTGCAGACACGGGCTCTGGAAACACCATATATTTT. Its protein is CSVADTGSGNTIYF.

This chain links TRBV7-6 with TRBJ1-2, with D hard to call. Germline-derived CDR1 and CDR2 are SGHVS and FNYEAQ. V lost 0 bases and J 3 bases, leaving 11 bases between the germline ends. The CDR3 extends over 15 amino acids. Written as DNA, the CDR3 is TGTGCCAGCAGCTTAGCGGCCCAAGGTGACTATGGCTACACCTTC. Protein: CASSLAAQGDYGYTF.

The V call is TRBV6-5, the J call TRBJ1-2; D is undetermined. V was pared by 0 bases and J by 8 bases, with 13 bases between. The length of the CDR3 is 14 residues. The V gene's germline CDR1 is MNHEY and CDR2 SVGAGI. The CDR3 nucleotides are TGTGCCAGCAGTTACTCGGACTCAAAGCGAGGCTACACCTTC. Its translation: CASSYSDSKRGYTF.

The chain has TRBV6-5 and TRBJ2-2; D call uncertain. CDR1 is MNHEY, CDR2 SVGAGI, per germline. This CDR3 contains 15 residues. Deletions cut 0 bases from V and 5 bases from J, with 10 bases between. CDR3 sequence reads: CASSYSPPPTGELFF. The CDR3 DNA follows: TGTGCCAGCAGTTACTCTCCTCCACCGACCGGGGAGCTGTTTTTT.

The genes are TRBV18 and TRBJ1-2, with D unclear. V was cut by 3 bases and J by 3 bases, with 8 bases left in between. CDR1 and CDR2 (germline): KGHSH, LQKENI. The CDR3 runs to 13 residues. The CDR3 sequence: CASSPQDDYGYTF. In DNA form, the CDR3 reads TGTGCCAGCTCACCTCAGGATGACTATGGCTACACCTTC. The entire variable domain, with the rest obtained from reference TRBV18 and TRBJ1-2, is as follows: NAGVMQNPRHLVRRRGQEARLRCSPMKGHSHVYWYRQLPEEGLKFMVYLQKENIIDESGMPKERFSAEFPKEGPSILRIQQVVRGDSAAYFCASSPQDDYGYTFGSGTRLTVV.

The CDR3, as DNA: TGTGCCTGGAACAGGATTCGGGACAATGAGCAGTTCTTC. This translates into CAWNRIRDNEQFF. The rearrangement links TRBV30 to TRBJ2-1; tentative D call: TRBD1 (5 bases). This CDR3 has 13 amino acids. Germline V CDR1 and CDR2: GTSNPN, SVGIG (reference sequence). The V end lost 4 bases, the J end lost 5 bases, and 12 bases lay between the germline ends. Variable domain in full (rest from reference TRBV30 and TRBJ2-1): SQTIHQWPATLVQPVGSPLSLECTVEGTSNPNLYWYRQAAGRGLQLLFYSVGIGQISSEVPQNLSASRPQDRQFILSSKKLLLSDSGFYLCAWNRIRDNEQFFGPGTRLTVL.

J is TRBJ1-2 and V is TRBV21-1. TRBV21-1 is noted as a pseudogene. There are 17 residues in the CDR3. CDR3 sequence reads: CASSRQEGHLWDYGYTF. The CDR3 coding sequence is TGTGCCAGCAGCCGACAGGAGGGCCACCTATGGGACTATGGCTACACCTTC.

The rearrangement joins TRBV11-3 to TRBJ1-2; D is unresolved. Germline V gene data show CDR1 as SGHNT and CDR2 as YENEEA. Between the trimmed V and J ends, which lost 0 bases and 0 bases, there was a span of 8 bases. The CDR3 is 15 amino acids. The CDR3 sequence is CASSLDATANYGYTF. For the CDR3, the DNA is TGTGCCAGCAGCTTAGATGCCACAGCTAACTATGGCTACACCTTC.

V usage is TRBV5-1 and J usage is TRBJ2-6; D gene uncertain. V was cut by 0 bases and J by 0 bases, with 7 bases left in between. The CDR3 is 16 amino acids. Germline loops: CDR1 SGHRS, CDR2 YFSETQ. CDR3 sequence: CASSLVASSGANVLTF. CDR3 DNA: TGCGCCAGCAGCTTGGTGGCCAGCTCTGGGGCCAACGTCCTGACTTTC.

This clone has a count of ten or more. V and J are TRBV10-1 and TRBJ2-1; a possible D gene is TRBD2 (8 bases). From germline, CDR1 is WNHNN and CDR2 SYGVQD (reference sequence). The germline V and J ends were trimmed by 3 bases and 3 bases, with 24 bases remaining between them. The CDR3 spans 19 residues. CDR3 in amino acids: CASSDQRIGRGQFYNEQFF. CDR3 coding DNA: TGCGCCAGCAGTGATCAGAGAATCGGGAGGGGGCAATTCTACAATGAGCAGTTCTTC.